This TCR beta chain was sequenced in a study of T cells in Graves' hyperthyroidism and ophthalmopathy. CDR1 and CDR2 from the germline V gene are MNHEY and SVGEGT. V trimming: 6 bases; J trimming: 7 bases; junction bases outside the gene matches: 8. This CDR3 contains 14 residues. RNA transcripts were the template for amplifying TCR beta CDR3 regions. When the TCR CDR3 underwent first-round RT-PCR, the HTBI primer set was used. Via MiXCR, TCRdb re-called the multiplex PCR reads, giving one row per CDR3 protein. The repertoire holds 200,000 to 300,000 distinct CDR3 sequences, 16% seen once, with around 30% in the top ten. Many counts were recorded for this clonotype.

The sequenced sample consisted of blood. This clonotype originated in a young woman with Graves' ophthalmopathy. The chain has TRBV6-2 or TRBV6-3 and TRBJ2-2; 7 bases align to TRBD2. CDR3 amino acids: CASSADGGGGELFF. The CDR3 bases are TGTGCCAGCAGCGCTGACGGCGGGGGCGGGGAGCTGTTTTTT.